This TCR beta chain emerged from a study of CD8 T cells in ankylosing spondylitis. Study findings and constraints: Reported data indicate significant enrichment of disease-linked clones within matched ankylosing spondylitis synovial fluid. With a CD8+ phenotype, disease-linked clones were relatively rare in peripheral blood. Reports of some motif variants in reactive arthritis synovial fluid and blood predate this one.

Via MiXCR, TCRdb re-called the 5' RACE reads, giving one row per CDR3 protein. Here the sample spans approximately 140,000 distinct CDR3 sequences, 44% being singletons. Germline-derived CDR1 and CDR2 are MDHEN and SYDVKM. CDR3 length equals 15 residues. V was pared by 3 bases and J by 2 bases, with 12 bases between. Note on this clonotype: Antigen specificity is unknown.

Sequenced material: synovial fluid, either unsorted or a sorted T cell fraction (not recorded which). This chain links TRBV28 with TRBJ2-3, with no clear D. The TCR sequence derives from a male donor with ankylosing spondylitis. CDR3 DNA: TGTGCCAGCAGTTTTGGTCTAGTCTCCACAGATACGCAGTATTTT. This sequence encodes CASSFGLVSTDTQYF.